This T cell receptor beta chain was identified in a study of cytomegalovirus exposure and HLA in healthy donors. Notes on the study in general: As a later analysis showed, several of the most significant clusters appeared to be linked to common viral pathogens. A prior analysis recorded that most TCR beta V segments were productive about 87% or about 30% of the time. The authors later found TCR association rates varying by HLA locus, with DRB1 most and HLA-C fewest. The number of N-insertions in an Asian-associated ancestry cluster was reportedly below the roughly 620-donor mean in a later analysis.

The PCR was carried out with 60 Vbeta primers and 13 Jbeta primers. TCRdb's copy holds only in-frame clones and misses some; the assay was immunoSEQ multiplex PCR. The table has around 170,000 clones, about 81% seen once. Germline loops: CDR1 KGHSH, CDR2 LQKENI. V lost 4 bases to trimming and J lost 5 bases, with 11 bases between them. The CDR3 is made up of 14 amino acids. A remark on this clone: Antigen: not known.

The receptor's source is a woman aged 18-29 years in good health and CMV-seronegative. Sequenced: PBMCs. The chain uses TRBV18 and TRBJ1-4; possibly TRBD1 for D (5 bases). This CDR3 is CASSLQGRNEKLFF. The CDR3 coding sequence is TGTGCCAGCTCACTCCAGGGTCGGAATGAAAAACTGTTTTTT.